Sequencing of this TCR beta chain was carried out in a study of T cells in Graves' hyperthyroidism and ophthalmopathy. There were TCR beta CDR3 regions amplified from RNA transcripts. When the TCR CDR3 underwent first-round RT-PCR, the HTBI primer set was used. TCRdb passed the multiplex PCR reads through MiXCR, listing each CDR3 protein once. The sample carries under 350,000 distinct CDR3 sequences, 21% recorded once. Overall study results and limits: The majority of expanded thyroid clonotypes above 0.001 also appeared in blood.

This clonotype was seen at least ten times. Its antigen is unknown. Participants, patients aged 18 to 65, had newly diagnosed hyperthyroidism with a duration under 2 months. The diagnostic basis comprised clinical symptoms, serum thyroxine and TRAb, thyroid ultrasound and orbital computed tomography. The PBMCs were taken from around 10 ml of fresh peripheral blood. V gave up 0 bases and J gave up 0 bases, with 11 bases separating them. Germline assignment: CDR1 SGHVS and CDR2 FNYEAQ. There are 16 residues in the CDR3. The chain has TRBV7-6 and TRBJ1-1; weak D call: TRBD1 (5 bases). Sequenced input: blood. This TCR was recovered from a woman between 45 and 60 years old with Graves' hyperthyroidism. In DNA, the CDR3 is TGTGCCAGCAGCTTAGCTGGGGGGGGAGTGAACACTGAAGCTTTCTTT. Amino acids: CASSLAGGGVNTEAFF.